The entry below describes one TCR beta chain. Data came from immunoSEQ multiplex PCR; TCRdb stores just in-frame clones and leaves some out. The sample records roughly 140,000 clones, roughly 80% being singletons. The data stem from a study of blood T cell repertoires in COVID-19. The ends lost 5 bases at V and 5 bases at J; junction bases unmatched: 13. Germline-derived CDR1 and CDR2 are SEHNR and FQNEAQ (reference sequence). This CDR3 contains 16 residues. The source is a man aged 55 to 69 with acute or convalescent COVID-19. The chain employs TRBV7-9 and TRBJ1-1; TRBD1 aligns across 8 bases. The material sequenced was peripheral blood. CDR3 region: CASSADRGAPGTEAFF. Here the CDR3 DNA reads TGTGCCAGCAGCGCCGACAGGGGCGCCCCGGGTACTGAAGCTTTCTTT.